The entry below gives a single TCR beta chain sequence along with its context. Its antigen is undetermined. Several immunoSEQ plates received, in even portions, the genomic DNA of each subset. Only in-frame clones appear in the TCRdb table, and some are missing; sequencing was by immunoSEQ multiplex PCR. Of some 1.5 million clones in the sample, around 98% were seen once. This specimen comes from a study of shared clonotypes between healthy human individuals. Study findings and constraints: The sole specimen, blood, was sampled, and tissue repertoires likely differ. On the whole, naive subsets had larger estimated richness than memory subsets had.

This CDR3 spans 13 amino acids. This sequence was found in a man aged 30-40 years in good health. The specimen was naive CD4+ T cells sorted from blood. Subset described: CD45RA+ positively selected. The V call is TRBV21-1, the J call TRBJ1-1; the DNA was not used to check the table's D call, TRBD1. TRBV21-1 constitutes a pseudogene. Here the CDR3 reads CASSRPSNTEAFF. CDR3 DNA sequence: TGTGCCAGCAGCAGGCCCTCGAACACTGAAGCTTTCTTT.